Listed below are T cell receptor beta chains from one sample, sequenced in a study of sequential checkpoint blockade in melanoma. The method was immunoSEQ multiplex PCR; TCRdb's version includes in-frame clones alone and lacks a portion of them. The sample records some 13,000 clones, roughly a fifth being singletons. The source material was tumor tissue (inferred from file names), sampled from a patient given nivolumab and ipilimumab in sequence. All receptors derive from a human donor with melanoma. CDR3s include the opening cysteine and the closing phenylalanine or tryptophan. The D gene is left open where the match is weak. Clone size is shown for a subset of rows, as once, few, many or a class of expanded clone.

clone size: NA
D gene: NA
CDR3 length: 14
J gene: TRBJ2-7
V gene: TRBV5-1
CDR3 protein: CASSLIGLTYEQYF
CDR3 DNA: TGCGCCAGCAGCTTGATAGGCCTTACCTACGAGCAGTACTTC

clone size: NA
D gene: NA
CDR3 length: 18
J gene: TRBJ2-6
V gene: TRBV1
CDR3 protein: CASSRPGGSGSGANVLTF
CDR3 DNA: TGCGCCAGCAGCCGACCAGGGGGATCTGGGTCTGGGGCCAACGTCCTGACTTTC

clone size: many
D gene: TRBD1
CDR3 length: 14
J gene: TRBJ2-7
V gene: TRBV7-7
CDR3 protein: CASSFRDRGPEQYF
CDR3 DNA: TGTGCCAGCAGCTTCCGGGACAGGGGACCCGAGCAGTACTTC

clone size: many
D gene: TRBD2
CDR3 length: 17
J gene: TRBJ2-3
V gene: TRBV9
CDR3 protein: CASSAENGGASTDTQYF
CDR3 DNA: TGTGCCAGCAGCGCGGAAAACGGGGGGGCTAGCACAGATACGCAGTATTTT

clone size: many
D gene: NA
CDR3 length: 15
J gene: TRBJ2-7
V gene: TRBV11-3
CDR3 protein: CASTPSMTGSYEQYF
CDR3 DNA: TGTGCCAGCACCCCTAGTATGACAGGCTCCTACGAGCAGTACTTC

clone size: few
D gene: NA
CDR3 length: 13
J gene: TRBJ1-1
V gene: TRBV19
CDR3 protein: CASSIDRRAVAFF
CDR3 DNA: TGTGCCAGTAGTATAGATAGAAGGGCAGTTGCTTTCTTT

clone size: medium-sized
D gene: NA
CDR3 length: 17
J gene: TRBJ2-1
V gene: TRBV28
CDR3 protein: CASSFGPGLDQRNEQFF
CDR3 DNA: TGTGCCAGCAGTTTTGGCCCGGGGTTGGATCAGCGCAATGAGCAGTTCTTC

clone size: few
D gene: NA
CDR3 length: 13
J gene: TRBJ2-1
V gene: TRBV23-1
CDR3 protein: CASSQAPWPEQFF
CDR3 DNA: TGCGCCAGCAGCCAAGCCCCGTGGCCCGAGCAGTTCTTC

clone size: NA
D gene: TRBD2
CDR3 length: 16
J gene: TRBJ2-2
V gene: TRBV18
CDR3 protein: CASSPPASGSTGELFF
CDR3 DNA: TGTGCCAGCTCACCACCGGCTAGCGGGAGCACCGGGGAGCTGTTTTTT

clone size: NA
D gene: NA
CDR3 length: 13
J gene: TRBJ2-1
V gene: TRBV19
CDR3 protein: CASSTSTGNEQFF
CDR3 DNA: TGTGCCAGTAGTACCTCTACCGGGAATGAGCAGTTCTTC

clone size: NA
D gene: TRBD2
CDR3 length: 16
J gene: TRBJ2-5
V gene: TRBV5-1
CDR3 protein: CASSLGSAGGPETQYF
CDR3 DNA: TGCGCCAGCAGCTTGGGGTCAGCGGGAGGGCCAGAGACCCAGTACTTC

clone size: medium-sized
D gene: TRBD1
CDR3 length: 15
J gene: TRBJ1-2
V gene: TRBV11-3
CDR3 protein: CASSLGTGLDYGYTF
CDR3 DNA: TGTGCCAGCAGCTTAGGGACAGGGCTGGACTATGGCTACACCTTC

clone size: NA
D gene: NA
CDR3 length: 15
J gene: TRBJ2-5
V gene: TRBV19
CDR3 protein: CASGPYGGYQETQYF
CDR3 DNA: TGTGCCAGCGGACCCTACGGGGGCTACCAAGAGACCCAGTACTTC

clone size: many
D gene: NA
CDR3 length: 14
J gene: TRBJ2-7
V gene: TRBV4-1
CDR3 protein: CASSQGTLAGEQYF
CDR3 DNA: TGCGCCAGCAGCCAGGGGACTCTGGCCGGCGAGCAGTACTTC

clone size: medium-sized
D gene: NA
CDR3 length: 14
J gene: TRBJ1-1
V gene: TRBV19
CDR3 protein: CASSIQGGNTEAFF
CDR3 DNA: TGTGCCAGTAGTATACAGGGAGGGAACACTGAAGCTTTCTTT

clone size: NA
D gene: TRBD1
CDR3 length: 15
J gene: TRBJ2-7
V gene: TRBV6-8
CDR3 protein: CASSTRTGSLYEQYF
CDR3 DNA: TGTGCCAGCAGTACACGGACAGGGTCCCTCTACGAGCAGTACTTC

clone size: NA
D gene: NA
CDR3 length: 16
J gene: TRBJ1-3
V gene: TRBV28
CDR3 protein: CASTSGGVNGGNTIYF
CDR3 DNA: TGTGCCAGCACCTCGGGGGGGGTGAACGGCGGAAACACCATATATTTT

clone size: few
D gene: NA
CDR3 length: 15
J gene: TRBJ1-5
V gene: TRBV11-3
CDR3 protein: CASSLGQTFNQPQHF
CDR3 DNA: TGTGCCAGCAGCTTAGGGCAGACTTTCAATCAGCCCCAGCATTTT

clone size: few
D gene: NA
CDR3 length: 16
J gene: TRBJ2-6
V gene: TRBV4-1
CDR3 protein: CASSQATSLGANVLTF
CDR3 DNA: TGCGCCAGCAGCCAAGCTACGTCCCTCGGGGCCAACGTCCTGACTTTC

clone size: many
D gene: NA
CDR3 length: 14
J gene: TRBJ2-5
V gene: TRBV11-3
CDR3 protein: CASSLRVGRETQYF
CDR3 DNA: TGTGCCAGCAGCTTGCGAGTGGGGCGGGAGACCCAGTACTTC

clone size: NA
D gene: NA
CDR3 length: 17
J gene: TRBJ2-3
V gene: TRBV25-1
CDR3 protein: CASSDIRRGASTDTQYF
CDR3 DNA: TGTGCCAGCAGTGACATAAGGAGGGGGGCAAGCACAGATACGCAGTATTTT

clone size: few
D gene: NA
CDR3 length: 11
J gene: TRBJ2-5
V gene: TRBV6-7
CDR3 protein: CASSYTETQYF
CDR3 DNA: TGTGCCAGCAGTTACACGGAGACCCAGTACTTC

clone size: NA
D gene: NA
CDR3 length: 13
J gene: TRBJ1-4
V gene: TRBV4-1
CDR3 protein: CAWPGADNEKLFF
CDR3 DNA: TGCGCCTGGCCCGGGGCCGATAATGAAAAACTGTTTTTT

clone size: few
D gene: TRBD2
CDR3 length: 16
J gene: TRBJ2-7
V gene: TRBV11-3
CDR3 protein: CASSQVAGGHSYEQYF
CDR3 DNA: TGTGCCAGCAGCCAAGTAGCGGGGGGACACTCCTACGAGCAGTACTTC

clone size: NA
D gene: NA
CDR3 length: 15
J gene: TRBJ2-5
V gene: TRBV6-1
CDR3 protein: CASSEVGAAKETQYF
CDR3 DNA: TGTGCCAGCAGTGAAGTTGGGGCAGCCAAAGAGACCCAGTACTTC